The entry that follows covers one TCR beta chain sequence. This record comes from a study of blood T cell repertoires in COVID-19. The overall study: The cDNA or gDNA used as material had been derived from T cells, B-cell-depleted T cells, or PBMCs.

V shed 2 bases, J shed 7 bases, and the junction held 7 bases outside the gene matches. CDR3 length: 14 residues. The germline V gene has CDR1 KGHSH and CDR2 LQKENI. Sequencing used immunoSEQ multiplex PCR; TCRdb keeps in-frame clones, though not all of them. Here the sample spans over 250,000 clones, roughly 80% being singletons. The sequence was obtained from a woman aged 45-65 years who had recovered from COVID-19. The sample was peripheral blood. The chain employs TRBV18 and TRBJ2-5, with TRBD2 matching over 7 bases. The CDR3 DNA sequence: TGTGCCAGCTCACCAGGGGGGGACCCCTGGACCCAGTACTTC. It is translated as CASSPGGDPWTQYF.